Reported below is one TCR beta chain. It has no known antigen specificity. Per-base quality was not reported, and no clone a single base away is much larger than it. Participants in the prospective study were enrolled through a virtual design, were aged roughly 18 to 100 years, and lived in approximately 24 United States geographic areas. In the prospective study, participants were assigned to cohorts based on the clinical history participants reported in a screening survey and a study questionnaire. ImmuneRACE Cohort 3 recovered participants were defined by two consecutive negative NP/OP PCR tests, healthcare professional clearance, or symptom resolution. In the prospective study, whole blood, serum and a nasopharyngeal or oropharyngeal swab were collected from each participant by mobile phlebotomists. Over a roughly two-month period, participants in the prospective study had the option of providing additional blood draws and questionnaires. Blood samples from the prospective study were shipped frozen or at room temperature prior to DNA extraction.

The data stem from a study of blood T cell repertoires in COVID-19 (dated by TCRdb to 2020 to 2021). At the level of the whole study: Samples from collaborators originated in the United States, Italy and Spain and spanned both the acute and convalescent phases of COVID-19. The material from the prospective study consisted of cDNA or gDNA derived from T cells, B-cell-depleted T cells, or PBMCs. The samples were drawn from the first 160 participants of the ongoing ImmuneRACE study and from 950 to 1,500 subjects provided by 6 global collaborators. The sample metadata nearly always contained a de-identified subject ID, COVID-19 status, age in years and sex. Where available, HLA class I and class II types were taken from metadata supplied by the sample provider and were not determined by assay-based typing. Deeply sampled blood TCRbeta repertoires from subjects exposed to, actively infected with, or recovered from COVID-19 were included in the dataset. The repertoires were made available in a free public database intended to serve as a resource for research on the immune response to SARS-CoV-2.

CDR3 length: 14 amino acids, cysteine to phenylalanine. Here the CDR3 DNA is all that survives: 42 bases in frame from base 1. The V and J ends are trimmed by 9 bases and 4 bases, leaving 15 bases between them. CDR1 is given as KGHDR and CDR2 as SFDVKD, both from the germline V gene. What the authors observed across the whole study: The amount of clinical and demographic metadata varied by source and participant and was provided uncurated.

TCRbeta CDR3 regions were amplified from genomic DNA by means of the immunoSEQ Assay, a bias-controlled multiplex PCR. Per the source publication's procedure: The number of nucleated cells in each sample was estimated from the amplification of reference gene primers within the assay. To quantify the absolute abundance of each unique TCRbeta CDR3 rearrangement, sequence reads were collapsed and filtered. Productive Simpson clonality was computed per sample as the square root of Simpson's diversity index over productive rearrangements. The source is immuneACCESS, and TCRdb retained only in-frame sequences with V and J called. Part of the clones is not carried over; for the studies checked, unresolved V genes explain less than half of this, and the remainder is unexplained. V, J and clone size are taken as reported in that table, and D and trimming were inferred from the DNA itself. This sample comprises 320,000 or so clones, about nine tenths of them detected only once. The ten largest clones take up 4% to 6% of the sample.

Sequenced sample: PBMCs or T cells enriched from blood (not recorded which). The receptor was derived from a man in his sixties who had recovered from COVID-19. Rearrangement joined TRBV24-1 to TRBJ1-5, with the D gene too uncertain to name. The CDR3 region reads CATARSAPNQPQHF. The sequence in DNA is TGTGCCACCGCACGGAGCGCACCGAATCAGCCCCAGCATTTT.